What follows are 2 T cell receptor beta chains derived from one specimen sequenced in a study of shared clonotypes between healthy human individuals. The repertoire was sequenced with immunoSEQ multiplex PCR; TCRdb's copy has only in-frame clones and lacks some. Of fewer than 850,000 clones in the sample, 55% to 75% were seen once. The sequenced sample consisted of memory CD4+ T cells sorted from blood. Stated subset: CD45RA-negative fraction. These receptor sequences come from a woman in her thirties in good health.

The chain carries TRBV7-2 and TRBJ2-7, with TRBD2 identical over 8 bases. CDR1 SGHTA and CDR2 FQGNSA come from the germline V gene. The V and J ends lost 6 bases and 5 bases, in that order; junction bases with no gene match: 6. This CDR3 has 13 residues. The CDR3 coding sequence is TGTGCCAGCAGGCCCCTAGCGGGCCACGAGCAGTACTTC. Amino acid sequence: CASRPLAGHEQYF.

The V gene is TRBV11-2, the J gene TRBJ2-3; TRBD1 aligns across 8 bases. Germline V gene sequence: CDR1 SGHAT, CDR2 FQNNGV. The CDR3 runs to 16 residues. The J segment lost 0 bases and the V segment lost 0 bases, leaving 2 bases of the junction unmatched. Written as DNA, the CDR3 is TGTGCCAGCAGCTTAGACAGGGGGCATAGCACAGATACGCAGTATTTT. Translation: CASSLDRGHSTDTQYF.